What follows is one T cell receptor beta chain and its context. At one end the junction does not follow the germline gene, possibly because of a read error. The sample originates from a study of T cells in Graves' hyperthyroidism and ophthalmopathy. Amplified TCR beta CDR3 regions came from RNA transcripts. A set of HTBI primers served as the primers for a first-round RT-PCR of the TCR CDR3. In TCRdb, the multiplex PCR reads were re-called with MiXCR into one record per CDR3 protein. This table holds about 400,000 distinct CDR3 sequences, over 12% found once. The CDR3 totals 14 residues. CDR1 is SGHRS and CDR2 is YFSETQ in the germline V gene.

The sequenced material came from blood. The J gene is TRBJ1-1, the V gene TRBV5-1; possibly TRBD1 for D (5 bases). The sequence was obtained from a man between 45 and 60 years old with Graves' ophthalmopathy. The DNA of the CDR3 is TGCGCCTGCAGGCAGGGTAGGATGAACACTGAAGCTTTCTTT. It codes for CACRQGRMNTEAFF.